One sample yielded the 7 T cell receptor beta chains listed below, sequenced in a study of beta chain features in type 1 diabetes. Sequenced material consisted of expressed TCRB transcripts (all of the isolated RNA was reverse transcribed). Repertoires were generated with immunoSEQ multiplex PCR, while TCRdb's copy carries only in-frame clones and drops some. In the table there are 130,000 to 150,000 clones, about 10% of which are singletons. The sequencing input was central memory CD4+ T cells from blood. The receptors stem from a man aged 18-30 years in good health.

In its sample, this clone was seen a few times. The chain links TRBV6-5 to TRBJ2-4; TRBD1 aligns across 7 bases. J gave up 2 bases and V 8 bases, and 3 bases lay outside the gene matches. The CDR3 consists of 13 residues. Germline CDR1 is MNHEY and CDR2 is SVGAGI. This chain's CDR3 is CASQGETKNIQYF. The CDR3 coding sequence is TGTGCCAGCCAGGGGGAGACCAAAAACATTCAGTACTTC.

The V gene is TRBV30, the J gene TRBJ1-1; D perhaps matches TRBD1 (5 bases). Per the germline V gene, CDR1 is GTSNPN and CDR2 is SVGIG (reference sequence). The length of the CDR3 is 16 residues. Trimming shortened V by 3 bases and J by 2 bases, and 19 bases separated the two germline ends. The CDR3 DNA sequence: TGTGCCTGGAGCCACCATAAGGGGTCTGGAAACACTGAAGCTTTCTTT. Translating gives CAWSHHKGSGNTEAFF.

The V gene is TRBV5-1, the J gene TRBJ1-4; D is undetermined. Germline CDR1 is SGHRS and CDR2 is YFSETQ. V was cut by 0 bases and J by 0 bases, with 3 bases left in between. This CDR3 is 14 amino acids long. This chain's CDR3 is CASSLASTNEKLFF. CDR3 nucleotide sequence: TGCGCCAGCAGCTTGGCTTCAACTAATGAAAAACTGTTTTTT.

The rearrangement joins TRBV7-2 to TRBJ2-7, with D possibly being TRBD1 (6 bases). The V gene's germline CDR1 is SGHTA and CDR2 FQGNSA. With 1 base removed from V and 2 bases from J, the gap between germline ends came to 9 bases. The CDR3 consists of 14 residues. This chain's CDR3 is CASSLGRGTYEQYF. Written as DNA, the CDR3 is TGTGCCAGCAGCTTAGGCAGGGGAACCTACGAGCAGTACTTC. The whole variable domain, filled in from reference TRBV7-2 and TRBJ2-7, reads GAGVSQSPSNKVTEKGKDVELRCDPISGHTALYWYRQSLGQGLEFLIYFQGNSAPDKSGLPSDRFSAERTGGSVSTLTIQRTQQEDSAVYLCASSLGRGTYEQYFGPGTRLTVT.

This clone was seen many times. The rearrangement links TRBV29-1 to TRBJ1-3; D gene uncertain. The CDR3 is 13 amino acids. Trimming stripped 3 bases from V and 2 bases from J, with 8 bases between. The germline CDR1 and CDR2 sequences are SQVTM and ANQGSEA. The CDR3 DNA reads TGCAGCGTTGATACCGGGGCTGGAAACACCATATATTTT. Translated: CSVDTGAGNTIYF.

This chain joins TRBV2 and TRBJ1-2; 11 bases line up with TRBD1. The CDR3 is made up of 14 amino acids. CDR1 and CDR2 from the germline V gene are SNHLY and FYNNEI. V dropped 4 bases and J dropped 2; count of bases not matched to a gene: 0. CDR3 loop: CASSGDRGNYGYTF. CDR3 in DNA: TGTGCCAGCAGTGGGGACAGGGGGAACTATGGCTACACCTTC.

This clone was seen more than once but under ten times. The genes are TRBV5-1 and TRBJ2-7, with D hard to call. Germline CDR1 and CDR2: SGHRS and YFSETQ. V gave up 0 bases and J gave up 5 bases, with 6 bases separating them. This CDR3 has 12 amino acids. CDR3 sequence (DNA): TGCGCCAGCAGCTTGGTTCTCGACGAGCAGTACTTC. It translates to CASSLVLDEQYF.